Listed here are 32 T cell receptor beta chains from one sample, sequenced in a study of early T cells in non-severe SARS-CoV-2 infection. Using its own MiXCR run on the 5' RACE reads, TCRdb lists one record per CDR3 protein. This table holds tens of thousands of distinct CDR3 sequences, 5.5% to 6.5% found once. Sequenced material: whole blood. The receptors stem from an adult who was a healthcare worker with PCR-confirmed SARS-CoV-2 infection or an uninfected control (not recorded which).

This clonotype was observed many times. The chain couples TRBV7-2 to TRBJ2-7, with 9 nucleotides matching TRBD2. J gave up 0 bases and V 3 bases, and 3 bases lay outside the gene matches. CDR1 and CDR2 from the germline V gene are SGHTA and FQGNSA. The CDR3 runs 15 residues. The CDR3 is CASSFSGGSSYEQYF. CDR3 DNA: TGTGCCAGCAGCTTTAGCGGGGGCAGCTCCTACGAGCAGTACTTC.

This chain links TRBV7-2 with TRBJ2-7; D possibly corresponds to TRBD1 (5 bases). Trimming shortened V by 1 base and J by 5 bases, and 15 bases separated the two germline ends. The CDR3 is 15 amino acids. CDR1 and CDR2 (germline): SGHTA, FQGNSA. CDR3 residues: CASSLDSGKRNEQYF. CDR3 nucleotide sequence: TGTGCCAGCAGCTTAGACTCAGGGAAGAGGAACGAGCAGTACTTC.

This clonotype was seen at least ten times. V and J are TRBV20-1 and TRBJ1-3; D is undetermined. Per the germline V gene, CDR1 is DFQATT and CDR2 is SNEGSKA (reference sequence). The CDR3 runs 14 residues. V was trimmed by 0 bases and J by 4 bases, leaving 10 bases between them. CDR3 region: CSARDHVVGNTIYF. The CDR3 coding sequence is TGCAGTGCTAGAGATCACGTGGTGGGAAACACCATATATTTT.

The sample holds a few counts of this clonotype. This sequence joins TRBV20-1 and TRBJ2-1; D uncertain. The CDR3 contains 14 residues. V was clipped by 1 base and J by 0 bases, with 7 bases between them. Germline CDR1 is DFQATT and CDR2 is SNEGSKA (reference sequence). The CDR3: CSARVLSSYNEQFF. The DNA of the CDR3 is TGCAGTGCTAGAGTACTGAGCTCCTACAATGAGCAGTTCTTC.

This clonotype was recorded many times. The chain joins TRBV4-1 to TRBJ1-5; 8 nucleotides line up with TRBD1. Germline CDR1 reads MGHRA; CDR2 reads YSYEKL. The CDR3 consists of 16 residues. V lost 2 bases and J lost 6; bases outside the gene matches: 9. In DNA form, the CDR3 reads TGCGCCAGCAGCCAATATTCCGGACAGGGTGGTCAGCCCCAGCATTTT. Its translation: CASSQYSGQGGQPQHF.

This clonotype appeared a few times. The V call is TRBV5-4, the J call TRBJ2-1, with TRBD1 matching over 7 bases. This CDR3 contains 12 residues. V lost 2 bases to trimming and J lost 10 bases; unmatched junction nucleotides: 3. CDR1 and CDR2 (germline): SGHNT, YYREEE (reference sequence). For the CDR3, the DNA is TGTGCCAGCAGCTTAACGGACAGGGAGCAGTTCTTC. It specifies CASSLTDREQFF.

This chain uses TRBV10-3 with TRBJ1-4, with D unclear. Germline loops: CDR1 ENHRY, CDR2 SYGVKD. The CDR3 sequence is 15 residues long. Trimming shortened V by 4 bases and J by 1 base, and 10 bases separated the two germline ends. The CDR3 DNA reads TGTGCCATCAGTGTGGGATCGGGAACTAATGAAAAACTGTTTTTT. Its translation is CAISVGSGTNEKLFF.

This clonotype was detected ten times or more. The chain uses TRBV19 and TRBJ1-4; weak D call: TRBD1 (5 bases). CDR1 and CDR2 from the germline V gene are LNHDA and SQIVND (reference sequence). Trimming shortened V by 5 bases and J by 4 bases, and 11 bases separated the two germline ends. The CDR3 has 14 residues. The chain's CDR3 is CASSRGHYNEKLFF. The CDR3 DNA follows: TGTGCCAGTAGTCGAGGACACTATAATGAAAAACTGTTTTTT.

This clonotype showed up many times. The chain has TRBV12-3 or TRBV12-4 and TRBJ2-2; D remains ambiguous. The CDR3 has 14 residues. Trimming shortened V by 2 bases and J by 6 bases, and 10 bases separated the two germline ends. The CDR3 here is CASSLTPHAGELFF. The CDR3 DNA follows: TGTGCCAGCAGTTTAACACCCCACGCCGGGGAGCTGTTTTTT.

The rearrangement links TRBV5-1 to TRBJ1-1; no clear D. Trimming removed 6 bases at V and 1 base at J, with 25 bases between. Germline V gives CDR1 SGHRS, CDR2 YFSETQ. The CDR3 is made up of 18 amino acids. The CDR3 sequence is CASTPGTPRKKSNTEAFF. DNA of the CDR3: TGCGCCAGCACGCCCGGTACACCCCGAAAGAAATCGAACACTGAAGCTTTCTTT.

In this sample, this clonotype is medium-sized (0.01 to 0.1%). The chain is built from TRBV11-1 and TRBJ1-1, with D possibly matching TRBD1 (6 bases). V gave up 7 bases and J gave up 4 bases, with 16 bases separating them. CDR1 and CDR2 from the germline V gene are SGHAT and FQDESV (reference sequence). The CDR3 covers 14 residues. CDR3 sequence (DNA): TGTGCCAGCAACCTGGGAAGGGGGGCCACTGAAGCTTTCTTT. Its protein product is CASNLGRGATEAFF.

Ten or more counts support this clonotype. The chain uses TRBV20-1 and TRBJ1-3; D gene ambiguous. CDR1 DFQATT and CDR2 SNEGSKA come from the germline V gene (reference sequence). Trimming pared 5 bases from V and 7 bases from J, leaving 15 bases between. The CDR3 length is 13 residues. This CDR3 reads CSAPQTTSNTIYF. The CDR3 coding sequence is TGCAGTGCTCCTCAGACAACCTCCAACACCATATATTTT.

V and J are TRBV20-1 and TRBJ2-7; TRBD2 agrees at 8 bases. J was trimmed by 7 bases and V by 8 bases; bases with no gene match: 7. Germline values: CDR1 DFQATT, CDR2 SNEGSKA (reference sequence). This CDR3 comprises 11 residues. CDR3 DNA sequence: TGCAGTTGGGACGGGGGGGGAGAGCAGTACTTC. Its translation: CSWDGGGEQYF.

This clonotype was seen repeatedly, ten times or more. This chain links TRBV5-4 with TRBJ2-5; D uncertain. Deletions cut 0 bases from V and 5 bases from J, with 14 bases between. Looked up from germline, CDR1 is SGHNT and CDR2 is YYREEE (reference sequence). The CDR3 loop spans 15 amino acids. CDR3 region: CASSLAGIGQETQYF. The DNA of the CDR3 is TGTGCCAGCAGCTTGGCCGGAATCGGCCAGGAGACCCAGTACTTC.

This clonotype came up many times. V usage is TRBV12-3 or TRBV12-4 and J usage is TRBJ1-5; 10 nucleotides agree with TRBD1. The V segment lost 6 bases and the J segment 2 bases; nucleotides outside the gene matches: 4. This CDR3 spans 15 amino acids. This CDR3 is CASRAGTGGNQPQHF. The CDR3 DNA sequence: TGTGCCAGCAGGGCCGGGACAGGGGGCAATCAGCCCCAGCATTTT.

This clonotype was seen ten or more times. The chain is built from TRBV29-1 and TRBJ2-3; D is perhaps TRBD1 (5 bases). Per germline, CDR1 SQVTM and CDR2 ANQGSEA. This CDR3 comprises 17 residues. V lost 0 bases, J lost 4 bases, and 20 bases lay in between. CDR3 sequence: CSVEDAFGRESPDTQYF. In DNA form, the CDR3 reads TGCAGCGTTGAAGATGCGTTCGGCAGGGAAAGCCCAGATACGCAGTATTTT.

This clonotype was seen at least ten times. This chain uses TRBV20-1 with TRBJ2-3, with D unclear. CDR1 is DFQATT, CDR2 SNEGSKA, per germline (reference sequence). Trimming left V 3 bases short and J 2 bases short, with 6 bases between. The CDR3 sequence is 12 residues long. Written as DNA, the CDR3 is TGCAGTGCTAGTTCCCTCACAGATACGCAGTATTTT. Translating gives CSASSLTDTQYF.

The rearrangement joins TRBV29-1 to TRBJ2-4; 14 bases agree with TRBD2. There are 13 residues in the CDR3. V lost 4 bases, J lost 7 bases, and 0 bases stayed unmatched. CDR1 is SQVTM, CDR2 ANQGSEA, per germline. CDR3 in DNA: TGCAGCGTTGGGACTAGCGGGAGGAACATTCAGTACTTC. It is translated as CSVGTSGRNIQYF.

This clonotype was seen ten or more times. The CDR3 sequence is CASTSTAPTYEQYF. CDR3 nucleotides: TGTGCCAGCACTTCGACGGCTCCAACCTACGAGCAGTACTTC. The J gene is TRBJ2-7, the V gene TRBV2; D gene ambiguous. This CDR3 region has 14 residues. Trimming pared 7 bases from V and 2 bases from J, leaving 15 bases between. Germline loops: CDR1 SNHLY, CDR2 FYNNEI.

In its sample, this clonotype was seen many times. The V and J genes are TRBV25-1 and TRBJ1-1, with D perhaps matching TRBD1 (5 bases). The CDR3 is 13 residues long. Trimming stripped 7 bases from V and 2 bases from J, with 11 bases between. Germline V lookup: CDR1 MGHDK, CDR2 SYGVNS. CDR3 in amino acids: CASKGPLNTEAFF. The CDR3 region has the DNA TGTGCCAGCAAGGGACCTCTTAACACTGAAGCTTTCTTT.

A word on this clonotype: A much larger clone sits a single nucleotide away, making a read error possible. The chain is built from TRBV18 and TRBJ2-7, with D maybe TRBD2 (5 bases). There are 15 residues in the CDR3. V dropped 3 bases and J dropped 6 bases, with 18 bases sitting between them. Germline lookup yields CDR1 KGHSH and CDR2 LQKENI. The CDR3 sequence: CASSPGLSNPREQYF. The CDR3 DNA reads as TGTGCCAGCTCACCCGGACTCTCAAATCCCCGCGAGCAGTACTTC.

In this sample, this clonotype turned up a few times. The rearrangement links TRBV7-2 to TRBJ2-6, with no clear D. Germline CDR1 and CDR2: SGHTA and FQGNSA. This CDR3 spans 15 amino acids. V was pared by 5 bases and J by 1 base, with 9 bases between. The CDR3 loop is CASSKQRSGANVLTF. CDR3 DNA: TGTGCCAGCAGCAAACAGAGGTCTGGGGCCAACGTCCTGACTTTC.

This clonotype was counted ten times or more. The chain joins TRBV30 to TRBJ1-6; D not resolved. V lost 7 bases and J lost 7, with 14 bases in between. Germline values: CDR1 GTSNPN, CDR2 SVGIG (reference sequence). This CDR3 spans 13 amino acids. CDR3 DNA: TGTGCCTACCACTTCCTCCCGAATTCACCCCTCCACTTT. Translated: CAYHFLPNSPLHF.

This clonotype came up many times. The chain combines TRBV7-2 with TRBJ1-3; 8 bases agree with TRBD1. This CDR3 is built from 16 residues. Germline V gene data show CDR1 as SGHTA and CDR2 as FQGNSA. The trim removed 1 base at V and 0 bases at J, leaving 2 bases unmatched. CDR3 loop: CASSLDTGGSGNTIYF. In DNA form, the CDR3 reads TGTGCCAGCAGCTTAGATACAGGGGGCTCTGGAAACACCATATATTTT.

This clonotype has at least ten counts. The V call is TRBV6-5, the J call TRBJ1-2; D remains unclear. With 6 bases removed from V and 1 base from J, the gap between germline ends came to 6 bases. The germline V gene encodes CDR1 MNHEY and CDR2 SVGAGI. There are 12 residues in the CDR3. The CDR3 is CASSPSNYGYTF. In DNA, the CDR3 is TGTGCCAGCAGCCCCAGTAACTATGGCTACACCTTC.

This clonotype has ten or more counts. The V and J genes are TRBV20-1 and TRBJ2-3; D uncertain. Germline V gives CDR1 DFQATT, CDR2 SNEGSKA (reference sequence). The CDR3 runs 12 residues. V was clipped by 6 bases and J by 6 bases, with 13 bases between them. The CDR3 DNA reads as TGCAGTGCCCCAGACGGTGCGGATACGCAGTATTTT. As protein: CSAPDGADTQYF.

This clonotype was seen repeatedly, ten times or more. Since a much larger clone is just one base distant, this may be a read error. CDR3 amino acids: CASSKKTGTGSRPQHF. The DNA for the CDR3 is TGCGCCAGCAGCAAAAAAACCGGGACAGGATCCAGGCCCCAGCATTTT. This chain links TRBV4-1 with TRBJ1-5; TRBD1 matches at 8 bases. Trimming at V came to 5 bases and at J to 9 bases, leaving 15 bases not matched to a gene. Germline V gene sequence: CDR1 MGHRA, CDR2 YSYEKL. The length of the CDR3 is 16 residues.

Ten or more counts support this clonotype. V is TRBV29-1 and J is TRBJ2-1, with TRBD1 matching 7 bases. CDR3 length equals 12 residues. The junction had 5 bases not matched to a gene; V was cut back by 6 bases and J by 6 bases. CDR1 and CDR2 from the germline V gene are SQVTM and ANQGSEA. The DNA of the CDR3 is TGCAGCGTGGACAAGGGGGCCAATGAGCAGTTCTTC. This gives the protein CSVDKGANEQFF.

This chain links TRBV5-1 with TRBJ2-5, with D possibly TRBD1 on 6 matching bases. The CDR3 is 16 residues long. Trimming shortened V by 3 bases and J by 5 bases, and 20 bases separated the two germline ends. Germline CDR1 SGHRS, CDR2 YFSETQ. The CDR3 protein is CASSSWPLGAGETQYF. The CDR3, as DNA: TGCGCCAGCAGCTCCTGGCCCCTGGGGGCGGGCGAGACCCAGTACTTC.

This clonotype was observed many times. V is TRBV6-6 and J is TRBJ1-2; 9 positions agree with TRBD1. The CDR3 runs 14 residues. CDR1 MNHNY and CDR2 SVGAGI come from the germline V gene (reference sequence). The junction had 7 bases not matched to a gene; V was cut back by 5 bases and J by 6 bases. The CDR3, as DNA: TGTGCCAGCAGTCAGGCCGGGACAGGGAATGGCTACACCTTC. It encodes CASSQAGTGNGYTF.

This clonotype occurred many times. The V call is TRBV9, the J call TRBJ2-3; 10 nucleotides line up with TRBD2. This CDR3 comprises 17 residues. Germline V lookup: CDR1 SGDLS, CDR2 YYNGEE. V was clipped by 4 bases and J by 0 bases; unmatched bases: 8. The CDR3: CASSPLSGRLSTDTQYF. The CDR3 DNA is TGTGCCAGCAGCCCACTTAGCGGGAGGCTCAGCACAGATACGCAGTATTTT.

This rearrangement joins TRBV12-3 or TRBV12-4 to TRBJ2-1; 9 bases align to TRBD2. CDR3 length equals 15 residues. The trim removed 8 bases at V and 4 bases at J, leaving 9 bases unmatched. The CDR3 region is CASHKRLAAYNEQFF. The DNA of the CDR3 is TGTGCCAGCCATAAACGACTAGCGGCTTACAATGAGCAGTTCTTC.